The source of this T cell receptor (beta chain) is a study of shared clonotypes between healthy human individuals. Germline assignment: CDR1 SGHTS and CDR2 YDEGEE. V lost 0 bases and J lost 0; bases outside the gene matches: 3. The CDR3 totals 17 residues. Study-level points and caveats: Only blood was sampled, and tissue TCR repertoires likely differ from blood ones.

All donors were healthy HIV-negative adults lacking recent acute infections or vaccinations. The run depth of the assay was deep. The protocol was immunoSEQ multiplex PCR, while the TCRdb copy is restricted to in-frame clones and leaves out a portion. The sample holds about 480,000 clones, less than 85% seen once. On this clone itself: What it binds is unknown.

The sequence was collected from a woman aged 40-49 years in good health. Some clones in this sample may be carry-over from other donors' samples. Sequenced input: PBMCs. V and J are TRBV5-8 and TRBJ1-4, with 9 bases identical to TRBD1. The CDR3 nucleotides are TGTGCCAGCAGCTTGGGACAGGGGGTTGCAACTAATGAAAAACTGTTTTTT. The encoded protein is CASSLGQGVATNEKLFF.